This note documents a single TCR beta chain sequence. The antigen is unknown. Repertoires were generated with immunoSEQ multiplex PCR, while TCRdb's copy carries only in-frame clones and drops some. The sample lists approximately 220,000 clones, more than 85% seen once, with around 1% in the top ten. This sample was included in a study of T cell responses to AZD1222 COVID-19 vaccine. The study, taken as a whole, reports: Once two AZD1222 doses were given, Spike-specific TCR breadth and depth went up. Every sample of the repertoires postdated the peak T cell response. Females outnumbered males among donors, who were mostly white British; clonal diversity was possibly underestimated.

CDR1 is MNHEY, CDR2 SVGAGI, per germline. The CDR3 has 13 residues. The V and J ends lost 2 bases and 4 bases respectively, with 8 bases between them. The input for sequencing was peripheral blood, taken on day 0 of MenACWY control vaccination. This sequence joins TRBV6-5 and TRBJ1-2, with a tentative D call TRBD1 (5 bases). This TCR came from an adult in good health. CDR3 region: CASSYEGLYGYTF. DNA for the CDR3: TGTGCCAGCAGTTACGAGGGGCTCTATGGCTACACCTTC.